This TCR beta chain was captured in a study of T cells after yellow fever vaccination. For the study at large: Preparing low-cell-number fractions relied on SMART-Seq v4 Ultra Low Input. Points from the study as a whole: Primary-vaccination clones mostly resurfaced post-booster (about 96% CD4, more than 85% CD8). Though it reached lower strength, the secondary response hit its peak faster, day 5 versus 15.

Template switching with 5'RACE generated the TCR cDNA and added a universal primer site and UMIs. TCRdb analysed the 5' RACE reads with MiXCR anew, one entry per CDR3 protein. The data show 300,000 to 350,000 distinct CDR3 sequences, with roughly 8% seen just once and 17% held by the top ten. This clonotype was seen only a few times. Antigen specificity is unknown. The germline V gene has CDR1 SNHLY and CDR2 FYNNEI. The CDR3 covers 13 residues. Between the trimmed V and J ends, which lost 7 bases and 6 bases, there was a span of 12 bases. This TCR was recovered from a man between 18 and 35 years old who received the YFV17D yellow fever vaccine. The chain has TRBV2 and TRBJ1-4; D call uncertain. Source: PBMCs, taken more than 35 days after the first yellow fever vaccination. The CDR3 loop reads CASTWPPDEKLFF. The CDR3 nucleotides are TGTGCCAGCACATGGCCACCGGATGAAAAACTGTTTTTT.